A single sample is the source of the 19 T cell receptor beta chains below, sequenced in a study of T cell repertoires in cytomegalovirus infection. TCRdb re-called the reads through MiXCR, storing one row per CDR3 protein. Here the sample spans hundreds of thousands of distinct CDR3 sequences, about a third being singletons. Antigens of these TCRs are unknown. The sample in question was cultured CD8+ T cells from PBMCs, obtained from culture after CMV antigen stimulation. Receptors were obtained from a human donor in good health (CMV status not recorded). Some clones in this sample may be carry-over from other donors' samples.

The rearrangement joins TRBV12-3 or TRBV12-4 to TRBJ1-1; no definite D call. The CDR3 is 11 residues long. The V end lost 3 bases, the J end lost 7 bases, and 6 bases lay between the germline ends. The DNA of the CDR3 is TGTGCCAGCAGTTTTCCAGGTGAAGCTTTCTTT. Amino acid sequence: CASSFPGEAFF.

The sample holds one count of this clonotype. J is TRBJ2-3 and V is TRBV6-5; the D gene is possibly TRBD1 (5 bases). V was clipped by 6 bases and J by 4 bases, with 20 bases between them. The CDR3 contains 16 residues. The germline CDR1 and CDR2 sequences are MNHEY and SVGAGI. The CDR3 sequence: CASRTGTFALPDTQYF. The CDR3 coding sequence is TGTGCCAGCAGAACAGGAACATTCGCCCTCCCAGATACGCAGTATTTT.

This rearrangement joins TRBV11-3 to TRBJ2-1, with TRBD2 as a possible D gene (6 bases). CDR3 size: 16 residues. Trimming cost V 4 bases and J 8 bases, with 21 bases left between them. Per the germline V gene, CDR1 is SGHNT and CDR2 is YENEEA. The CDR3 protein is CASSSRARGGDYEQFF. The CDR3 nucleotides are TGTGCCAGCAGCTCCAGAGCCCGGGGAGGAGATTATGAGCAGTTCTTC.

This chain connects TRBV7-9 to TRBJ2-7; D not resolved. Trimming pared 1 base from V and 0 bases from J, leaving 13 bases between. This CDR3 is built from 16 residues. CDR1 and CDR2 (germline): SEHNR, FQNEAQ (reference sequence). CDR3 protein: CASSLGPQVLSYEQYF. The CDR3 DNA sequence: TGTGCCAGCAGCTTAGGGCCGCAGGTACTCTCCTACGAGCAGTACTTC.

Only a few counts were recorded for this clonotype. V is TRBV7-9 and J is TRBJ1-5; 10 positions agree with TRBD1. Germline CDR1 is SEHNR and CDR2 is FQNEAQ (reference sequence). The V segment lost 1 base and the J segment 2 bases; nucleotides outside the gene matches: 8. This CDR3 is built from 18 residues. The CDR3 region is CASSLGGTGVGGNQPQHF. DNA of the CDR3: TGTGCCAGCAGCTTAGGGGGGACAGGGGTCGGTGGCAATCAGCCCCAGCATTTT.

The chain uses TRBV20-1 and TRBJ2-1, with 10 bases matching TRBD2. The V segment lost 2 bases and the J segment 7 bases; nucleotides outside the gene matches: 8. The CDR3 spans 15 residues. Per germline, CDR1 DFQATT and CDR2 SNEGSKA (reference sequence). The CDR3 region has the DNA TGCAGTGCTAGACCACTAGCGGGGCAGTTTAATGAGCAGTTCTTC. This sequence encodes CSARPLAGQFNEQFF.

V gene TRBV15 combines with J gene TRBJ2-7, with 11 bases fitting TRBD1. The V and J ends lost 4 bases and 2 bases, in that order; junction bases with no gene match: 1. The length of the CDR3 is 14 residues. Germline V CDR1 and CDR2: LNHNV, YYDKDF (reference sequence). In nucleotides, the CDR3 is TGTGCCACCAGCATGGGACAGGGGGCCTACGAGCAGTACTTC. It translates to CATSMGQGAYEQYF.

This clonotype was recorded at least ten times. The chain links TRBV7-6 to TRBJ2-1; D not certain. The CDR3 is 13 residues long. Germline V gene lookup returns CDR1 SGHVS and CDR2 FNYEAQ. The V end lost 3 bases, the J end lost 9 bases, and 12 bases lay between the germline ends. The CDR3 nucleotides read TGTGCCAGCAGCTTTGATCCGGGCGGTGAGCAGTTCTTC. It yields the protein CASSFDPGGEQFF.

This clonotype was detected many times. The V and J genes are TRBV7-2 and TRBJ2-2; D uncertain. The V and J ends lost 7 bases and 4 bases respectively, with 10 bases between them. CDR1 SGHTA and CDR2 FQGNSA come from the germline V gene. This CDR3 is built from 13 residues. The CDR3 region is CASTGLATGELFF. In DNA form, the CDR3 reads TGTGCCAGCACGGGCCTGGCCACCGGGGAGCTGTTTTTT.

V usage is TRBV5-1 and J usage is TRBJ2-7; possible D gene TRBD2, 6 bases. The CDR3 sequence is 14 residues long. V dropped 4 bases and J dropped 3 bases, with 14 bases sitting between them. The germline V gene has CDR1 SGHRS and CDR2 YFSETQ. The CDR3 sequence: CASSGPGTRYEQYF. The CDR3 region has the DNA TGCGCCAGCAGCGGGCCGGGGACTCGCTACGAGCAGTACTTC.

In its sample, this clonotype was seen once. The rearrangement joins TRBV7-6 to TRBJ1-5; D possibly corresponds to TRBD1 (6 bases). The V and J ends lost 6 bases and 4 bases respectively, with 13 bases between them. In germline, CDR1 is SGHVS, CDR2 FNYEAQ. The CDR3 is made up of 14 amino acids. CDR3 in amino acids: CASRSQGSNQPQHF. The CDR3 DNA is TGTGCCAGCAGATCCCAGGGGAGTAATCAGCCCCAGCATTTT.

This clonotype came up a few times. The CDR3 coding sequence is TGTGCCACTAGGAGACAGGGGGCCAATGAAAAACTGTTTTTT. It specifies CATRRQGANEKLFF. This sequence joins TRBV19 and TRBJ1-4; 10 bases map to TRBD1. The CDR3 runs to 14 residues. V was pared by 10 bases and J by 5 bases, with 7 bases of the junction left unmatched. Looked up from germline, CDR1 is LNHDA and CDR2 is SQIVND (reference sequence).

This clonotype has more than one count but fewer than ten. J is TRBJ2-1 and V is TRBV2, with D perhaps TRBD1 (5 bases). Between the trimmed V and J ends, which lost 3 bases and 3 bases, there was a span of 15 bases. Germline V gives CDR1 SNHLY, CDR2 FYNNEI. The CDR3 has 16 amino acids. CDR3 residues: CASSELKGYIYNEQFF. In nucleotides, the CDR3 is TGTGCCAGCAGTGAGCTGAAGGGGTATATCTACAATGAGCAGTTCTTC.

The chain recombines TRBV4-1 with TRBJ1-2; D unclear. There are 16 residues in the CDR3. V was cut by 1 base and J by 0 bases, with 12 bases left in between. Germline V lookup: CDR1 MGHRA, CDR2 YSYEKL. DNA for the CDR3: TGCGCCAGCAGCCAAGGTTTGACCTCAGCTAACTATGGCTACACCTTC. Protein product: CASSQGLTSANYGYTF.

This clonotype has a handful of counts. This chain links TRBV5-6 with TRBJ1-1, with D maybe TRBD1 (5 bases). The CDR3 extends over 15 amino acids. V lost 1 base and J 1 base, leaving 11 bases between the germline ends. Germline assignment: CDR1 SGHDT and CDR2 YYEEEE. DNA of the CDR3: TGTGCCAGCAGCTTGTCGGGTAGGGGGAACACTGAAGCTTTCTTT. Protein product: CASSLSGRGNTEAFF.

This clonotype has a count of ten or more. The chain is built from TRBV7-6 and TRBJ1-5, with D possibly being TRBD1 (6 bases). The CDR3 contains 15 residues. The V gene's germline CDR1 is SGHVS and CDR2 FNYEAQ. Trimming pared 5 bases from V and 4 bases from J, leaving 15 bases between. CDR3 coding DNA: TGTGCCAGCAGCCCTTGGACAGACTCTAATCAGCCCCAGCATTTT. It codes for CASSPWTDSNQPQHF. Combining the CDR3 with reference TRBV7-6 and TRBJ1-5 gives the whole variable domain GAGVSQSPRYKVTKRGQDVALRCDPISGHVSLYWYRQALGQGPEFLTYFNYEAQQDKSGLPNDRFSAERPEGSISTLTIQRTEQRDSAMYRCASSPWTDSNQPQHFGDGTRLSIL.

In the case of this clonotype: The junction departs from germline at one end; a sequencing error may be responsible. This chain connects TRBV19 to TRBJ1-1; maybe TRBD1 (6 bases). The CDR3 is made up of 14 amino acids. The germline V gene encodes CDR1 LNHDA and CDR2 SQIVND (reference sequence). Written as DNA, the CDR3 is TGTACCAGTAGTATAGGAGGACAGCGGACTGAAGCTTTCTTT. Amino acids: CTSSIGGQRTEAFF.

The chain couples TRBV10-3 to TRBJ2-1; TRBD1 aligns across 9 bases. Trimming cost V 8 bases and J 8 bases; bases outside gene matches: 7. CDR3 length: 13 residues. Germline V gene data show CDR1 as ENHRY and CDR2 as SYGVKD. The CDR3 nucleotides read TGTGCCATCGGATCGGACAGGGGCGATGAGCAGTTCTTC. Translation gives CAIGSDRGDEQFF.

The chain recombines TRBV4-3 with TRBJ1-4; tentatively, D is TRBD1 (5 bases). This CDR3 comprises 15 residues. V was shortened by 0 bases and J by 8 bases, with 13 bases between the two germline ends. From germline, CDR1 is LGHNA and CDR2 YSLEER. The CDR3: CASSQEWGRREKLFF. The CDR3, as DNA: TGCGCCAGCAGCCAAGAATGGGGCAGAAGAGAAAAACTGTTTTTT.